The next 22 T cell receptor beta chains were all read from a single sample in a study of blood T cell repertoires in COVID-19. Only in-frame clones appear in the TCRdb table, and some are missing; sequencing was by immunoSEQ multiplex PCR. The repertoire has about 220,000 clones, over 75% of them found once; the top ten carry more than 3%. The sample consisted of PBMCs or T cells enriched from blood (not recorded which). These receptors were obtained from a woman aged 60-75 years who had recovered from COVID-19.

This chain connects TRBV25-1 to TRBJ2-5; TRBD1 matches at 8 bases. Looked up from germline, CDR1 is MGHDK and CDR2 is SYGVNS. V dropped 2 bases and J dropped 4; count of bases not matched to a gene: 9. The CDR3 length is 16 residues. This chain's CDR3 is CASSETGQGTRETQYF. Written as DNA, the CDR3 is TGTGCCAGCAGTGAAACCGGACAGGGTACACGAGAGACCCAGTACTTC.

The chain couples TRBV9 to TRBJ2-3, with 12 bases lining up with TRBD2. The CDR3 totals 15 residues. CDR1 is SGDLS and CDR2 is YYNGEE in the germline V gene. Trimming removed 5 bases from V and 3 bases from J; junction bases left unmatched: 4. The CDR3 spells CASRPSGGATDTQYF. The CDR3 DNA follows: TGTGCCAGCAGACCTAGCGGGGGGGCGACAGATACGCAGTATTTT.

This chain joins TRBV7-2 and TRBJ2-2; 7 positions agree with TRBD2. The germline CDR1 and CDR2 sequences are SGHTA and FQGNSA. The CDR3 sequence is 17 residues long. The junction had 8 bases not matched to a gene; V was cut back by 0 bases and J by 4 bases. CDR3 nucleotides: TGTGCCAGCAGCTTAGCTGGGGGGAGGGCCTTCACCGGGGAGCTGTTTTTT. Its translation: CASSLAGGRAFTGELFF.

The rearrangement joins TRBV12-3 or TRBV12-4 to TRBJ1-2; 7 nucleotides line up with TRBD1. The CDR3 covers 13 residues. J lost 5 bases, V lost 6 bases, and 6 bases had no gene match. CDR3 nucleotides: TGTGCCAGCAGCCGGGGACAGAGGTATGGCTACACCTTC. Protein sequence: CASSRGQRYGYTF.

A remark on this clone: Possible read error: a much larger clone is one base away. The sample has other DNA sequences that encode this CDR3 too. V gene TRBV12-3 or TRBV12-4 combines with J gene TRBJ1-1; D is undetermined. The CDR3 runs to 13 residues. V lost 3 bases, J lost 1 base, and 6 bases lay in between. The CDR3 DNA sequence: TGTGCCAGCAGTTTCGCAGGGAACACTGAAGCTTTCTTT. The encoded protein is CASSFAGNTEAFF.

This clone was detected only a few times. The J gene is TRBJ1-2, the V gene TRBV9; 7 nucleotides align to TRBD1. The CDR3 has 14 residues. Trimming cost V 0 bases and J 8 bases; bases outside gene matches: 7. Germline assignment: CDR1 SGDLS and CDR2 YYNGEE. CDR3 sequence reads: CASSVAGQGEGYTF. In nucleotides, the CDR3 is TGTGCCAGCAGCGTAGCGGGCCAGGGGGAAGGCTACACCTTC. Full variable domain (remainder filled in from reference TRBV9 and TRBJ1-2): DSGVTQTPKHLITATGQRVTLRCSPRSGDLSVYWYQQSLDQGLQFLIQYYNGEERAKGNILERFSAQQFPDLHSELNLSSLELGDSALYFCASSVAGQGEGYTFGSGTRLTVV.

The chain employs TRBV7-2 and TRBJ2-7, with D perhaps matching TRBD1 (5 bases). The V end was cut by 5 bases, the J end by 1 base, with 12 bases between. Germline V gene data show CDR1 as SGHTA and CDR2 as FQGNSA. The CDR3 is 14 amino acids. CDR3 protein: CASSETAISYEQYF. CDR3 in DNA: TGTGCCAGCAGCGAGACAGCTATTTCCTACGAGCAGTACTTC.

The CDR3 coding sequence is TGTGCCAGCAGTAAAACAGGGGTGCATCAGCCCCAGCATTTT. Translated, it gives CASSKTGVHQPQHF. This chain uses TRBV27 with TRBJ1-5; 7 bases line up with TRBD1. The CDR3 spans 14 residues. Looked up from germline, CDR1 is MNHEY and CDR2 is SMNVEV (reference sequence). The trim removed 5 bases at V and 5 bases at J, leaving 6 bases unmatched.

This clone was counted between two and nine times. The CDR3 spells CASSSPGTGEHEQYF. Here the CDR3 DNA reads TGTGCCAGCAGCTCACCCGGGACAGGGGAACACGAGCAGTACTTC. The J gene is TRBJ2-7, the V gene TRBV5-4, with 10 bases that match TRBD1. The CDR3 loop spans 15 amino acids. Germline V lookup: CDR1 SGHNT, CDR2 YYREEE (reference sequence). The V and J ends lost 3 bases and 5 bases, in that order; junction bases with no gene match: 8.

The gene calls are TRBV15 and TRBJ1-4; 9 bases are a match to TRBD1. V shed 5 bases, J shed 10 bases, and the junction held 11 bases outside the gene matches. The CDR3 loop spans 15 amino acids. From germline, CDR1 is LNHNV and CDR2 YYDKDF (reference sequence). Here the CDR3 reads CATSGRDRDLRKLFF. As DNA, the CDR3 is TGTGCCACCAGCGGAAGGGACAGGGATTTAAGAAAACTGTTTTTT.

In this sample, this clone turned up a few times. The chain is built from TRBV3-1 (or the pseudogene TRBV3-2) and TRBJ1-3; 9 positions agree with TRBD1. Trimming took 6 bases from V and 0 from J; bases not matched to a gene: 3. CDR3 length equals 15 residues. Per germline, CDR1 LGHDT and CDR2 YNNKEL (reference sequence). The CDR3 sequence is CASRLTGGSGNTIYF. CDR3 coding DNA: TGTGCCAGCAGGCTGACAGGGGGCTCTGGAAACACCATATATTTT.

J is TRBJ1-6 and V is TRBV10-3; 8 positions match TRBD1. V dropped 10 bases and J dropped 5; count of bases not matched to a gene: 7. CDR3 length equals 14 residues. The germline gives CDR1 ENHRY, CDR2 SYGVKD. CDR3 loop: CATEKDRDNSPLHF. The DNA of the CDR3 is TGTGCCACCGAAAAGGACAGGGATAATTCACCCCTCCACTTT.

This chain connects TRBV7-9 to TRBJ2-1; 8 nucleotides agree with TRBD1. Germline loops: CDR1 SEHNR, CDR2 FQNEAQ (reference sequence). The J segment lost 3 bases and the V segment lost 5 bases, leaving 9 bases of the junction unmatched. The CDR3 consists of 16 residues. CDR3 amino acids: CASSRIQDRDYNEQFF. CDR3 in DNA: TGTGCCAGCAGCCGTATACAGGACAGGGACTACAATGAGCAGTTCTTC.

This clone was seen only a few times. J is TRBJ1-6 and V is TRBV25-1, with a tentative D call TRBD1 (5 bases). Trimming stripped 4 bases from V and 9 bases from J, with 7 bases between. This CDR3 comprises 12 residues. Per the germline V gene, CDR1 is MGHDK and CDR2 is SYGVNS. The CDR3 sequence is CASSVGGSPLHF. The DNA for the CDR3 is TGTGCCAGCAGTGTGGGGGGTTCACCCCTCCACTTT.

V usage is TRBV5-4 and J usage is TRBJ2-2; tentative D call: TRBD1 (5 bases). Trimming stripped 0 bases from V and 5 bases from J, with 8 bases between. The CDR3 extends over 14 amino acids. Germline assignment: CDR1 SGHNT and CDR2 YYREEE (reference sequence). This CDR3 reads CASSLAGWTGELFF. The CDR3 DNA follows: TGTGCCAGCAGCTTGGCAGGGTGGACCGGGGAGCTGTTTTTT.

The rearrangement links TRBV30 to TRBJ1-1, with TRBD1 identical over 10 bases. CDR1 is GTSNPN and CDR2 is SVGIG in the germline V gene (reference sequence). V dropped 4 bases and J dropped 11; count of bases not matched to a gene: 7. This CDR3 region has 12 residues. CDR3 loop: CAWNKGQGVAFF. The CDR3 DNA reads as TGTGCCTGGAACAAAGGACAGGGGGTCGCTTTCTTT. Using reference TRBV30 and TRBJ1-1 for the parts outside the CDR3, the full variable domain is SQTIHQWPATLVQPVGSPLSLECTVEGTSNPNLYWYRQAAGRGLQLLFYSVGIGQISSEVPQNLSASRPQDRQFILSSKKLLLSDSGFYLCAWNKGQGVAFFGQGTRLTVV.

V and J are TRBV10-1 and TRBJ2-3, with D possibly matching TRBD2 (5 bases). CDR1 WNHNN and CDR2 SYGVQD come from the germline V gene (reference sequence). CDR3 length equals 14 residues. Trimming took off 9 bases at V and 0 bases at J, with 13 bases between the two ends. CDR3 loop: CASSGLESTDTQYF. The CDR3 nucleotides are TGCGCCAGTTCCGGACTGGAGAGCACAGATACGCAGTATTTT.

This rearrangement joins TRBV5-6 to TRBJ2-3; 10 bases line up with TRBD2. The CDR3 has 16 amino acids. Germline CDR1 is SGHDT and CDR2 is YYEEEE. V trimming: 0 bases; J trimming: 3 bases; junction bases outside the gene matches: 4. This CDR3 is CASSLVHSGGTDTQYF. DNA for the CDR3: TGTGCCAGCAGCTTGGTTCATAGCGGGGGGACAGATACGCAGTATTTT.

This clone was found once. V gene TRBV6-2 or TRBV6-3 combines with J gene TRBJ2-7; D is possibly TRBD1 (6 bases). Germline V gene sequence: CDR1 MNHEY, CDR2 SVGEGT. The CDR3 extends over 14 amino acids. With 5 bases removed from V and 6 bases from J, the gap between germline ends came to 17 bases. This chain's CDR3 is CASSLETGNGEQYF. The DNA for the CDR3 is TGTGCCAGCAGTCTAGAAACAGGGAACGGCGAGCAGTACTTC.

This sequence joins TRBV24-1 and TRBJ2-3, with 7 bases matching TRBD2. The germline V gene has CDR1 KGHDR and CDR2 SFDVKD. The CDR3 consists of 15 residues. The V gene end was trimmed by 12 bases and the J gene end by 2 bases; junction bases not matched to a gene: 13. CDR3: CASGGGGYNTDTQYF. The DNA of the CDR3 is TGTGCCTCTGGCGGCGGGGGATACAACACAGATACGCAGTATTTT.

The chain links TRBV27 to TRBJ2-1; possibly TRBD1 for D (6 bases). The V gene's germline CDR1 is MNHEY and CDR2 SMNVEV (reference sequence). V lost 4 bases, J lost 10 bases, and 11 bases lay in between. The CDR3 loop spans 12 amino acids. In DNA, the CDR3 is TGTGCCAGCAGTTCAGGGGCGAGAGAGCAGTTCTTC. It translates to CASSSGAREQFF.

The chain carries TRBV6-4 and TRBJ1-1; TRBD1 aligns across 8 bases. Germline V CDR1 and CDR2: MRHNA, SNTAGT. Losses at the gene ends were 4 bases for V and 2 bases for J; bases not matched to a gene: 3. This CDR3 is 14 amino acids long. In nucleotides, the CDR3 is TGTGCCAGCAGTGCAACAGGGGGTAACACTGAAGCTTTCTTT. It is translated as CASSATGGNTEAFF.